This TCR beta chain was documented in a study of T cell responses to AZD1222 COVID-19 vaccine. TCRdb's table, derived via immunoSEQ multiplex PCR, lists solely in-frame clones and lacks some. The sample lists around 84,000 clones, about 90% occurring once. Study-wide points: Close to half of spike-specific TCRs reportedly recognize unmutated variant regions. Vaccination with two AZD1222 doses was followed by a rise in Spike-specific TCR breadth and depth. At baseline, just a handful of AZD1222 recipients tested seropositive.

Comments on this clone: What it binds is not known.

Sample: peripheral blood, taken on day 0 of MenACWY control vaccination. The sequence was collected from an adult in good health.

Here the CDR3 reads CASSLGQGEAFF. CDR3 sequence (DNA): TGTGCCAGCAGTTTAGGACAGGGCGAAGCTTTCTTT. This chain uses TRBV28 with TRBJ1-1; 8 bases fit TRBD1. The CDR3 loop spans 12 amino acids. After removal of 2 bases from V and 8 bases from J, the junction contained 1 base not matched to a gene. The germline V gene has CDR1 MDHEN and CDR2 SYDVKM.